The 26 T cell receptor beta chains below all came from one sample that was sequenced in a study of cytomegalovirus exposure and HLA in healthy donors. PCR employed 60 Vbeta and 13 Jbeta primers. The protocol was immunoSEQ multiplex PCR, while the TCRdb copy is restricted to in-frame clones and leaves out a portion. Altogether 150,000 to 200,000 clones are present, roughly four fifths being singletons, with the ten largest covering 2% to 2.5%. Sequenced sample: PBMCs. The receptors shown here come from a woman aged 25-40 years in good health and CMV-seropositive.

The V gene is TRBV29-1, the J gene TRBJ2-3, with D hard to call. CDR1 is SQVTM, CDR2 ANQGSEA, per germline. The CDR3 contains 11 residues. Trimming pared 4 bases from V and 4 bases from J, leaving 6 bases between. CDR3 region: CSVGQSDTQYF. CDR3 in DNA: TGCAGCGTTGGGCAGTCAGATACGCAGTATTTT.

The chain has TRBV20-1 and TRBJ2-7; D gene uncertain. CDR1 is DFQATT, CDR2 SNEGSKA, per germline (reference sequence). CDR3 length: 9 amino acids. V dropped 3 bases and J dropped 7 bases, with 4 bases sitting between them. The CDR3 nucleotides are TGCAGTGCTAGCCGGGAGCAGTACTTC. This sequence encodes CSASREQYF.

V gene TRBV5-1 combines with J gene TRBJ1-1; 7 bases are shared with TRBD1. The germline gives CDR1 SGHRS, CDR2 YFSETQ. V lost 4 bases and J lost 5; bases outside the gene matches: 11. The CDR3 is 15 amino acids. CDR3 sequence: CASSEYYRGRTEAFF. The CDR3 coding sequence is TGCGCCAGCAGCGAATATTACAGGGGACGAACTGAAGCTTTCTTT.

The J gene is TRBJ2-5, the V gene TRBV5-1, with 7 bases lining up with TRBD2. CDR3 size: 16 residues. CDR1 is SGHRS and CDR2 is YFSETQ in the germline V gene. The ends lost 5 bases at V and 4 bases at J; junction bases unmatched: 14. The CDR3 reads CASSQTTSRLRETQYF. The CDR3 region has the DNA TGCGCCAGCAGTCAGACGACTAGCCGGCTCCGAGAGACCCAGTACTTC.

The gene calls are TRBV19 and TRBJ1-1; 10 bases align to TRBD1. The CDR3 totals 14 residues. Germline V gene lookup returns CDR1 LNHDA and CDR2 SQIVND (reference sequence). The junction had 4 bases not matched to a gene; V was cut back by 9 bases and J by 0 bases. CDR3 sequence (DNA): TGTGCCAGCCGGACAGGGGGGATGAACACTGAAGCTTTCTTT. Protein sequence: CASRTGGMNTEAFF.

The chain joins TRBV7-8 to TRBJ2-7, with TRBD1 identical over 7 bases. Germline values: CDR1 SGHVS, CDR2 FQNEAQ. The trim removed 5 bases at V and 2 bases at J, leaving 12 bases unmatched. CDR3 length equals 16 residues. The CDR3 nucleotides are TGTGCCAGCAGCGCCGGAACTAGACAGGGCCCCTACGAGCAGTACTTC. Protein product: CASSAGTRQGPYEQYF. The full variable domain, with the rest looked up from reference TRBV7-8 and TRBJ2-7, is GAGVSQSPRYKVAKRGQDVALRCDPISGHVSLFWYQQALGQGPEFLTYFQNEAQLDKSGLPSDRFFAERPEGSVSTLKIQRTQQEDSAVYLCASSAGTRQGPYEQYFGPGTRLTVT.

J is TRBJ2-7 and V is TRBV7-2; TRBD1 aligns across 7 bases. Germline CDR1 SGHTA, CDR2 FQGNSA. J was trimmed by 2 bases and V by 4 bases; bases with no gene match: 2. The CDR3 spans 13 residues. The CDR3 DNA reads TGTGCCAGCAGCTCGGGACAGACCTACGAGCAGTACTTC. Protein: CASSSGQTYEQYF.

The chain carries TRBV30 and TRBJ1-5, with 7 bases lining up with TRBD1. There are 15 residues in the CDR3. In germline, CDR1 is GTSNPN, CDR2 SVGIG (reference sequence). Trimming removed 3 bases from V and 5 bases from J; junction bases left unmatched: 10. CDR3 region: CAWRPKTGKDQPQHF. DNA for the CDR3: TGTGCCTGGAGACCAAAGACAGGGAAGGATCAGCCCCAGCATTTT. Full variable domain (missing parts from reference TRBV30 and TRBJ1-5): SQTIHQWPATLVQPVGSPLSLECTVEGTSNPNLYWYRQAAGRGLQLLFYSVGIGQISSEVPQNLSASRPQDRQFILSSKKLLLSDSGFYLCAWRPKTGKDQPQHFGDGTRLSIL.

This clone was seen a few times. The CDR3 protein is CAISESSSEKLFF. The CDR3 bases are TGTGCCATCAGTGAGTCTTCGAGTGAAAAACTGTTTTTT. The chain links TRBV10-3 to TRBJ1-4; D unresolved. Germline V gives CDR1 ENHRY, CDR2 SYGVKD. This CDR3 is 13 amino acids long. Trimming left V 0 bases short and J 7 bases short, with 6 bases between.

In its sample, this clone was seen a few times. The chain has TRBV19 and TRBJ1-1; TRBD1 is a possible D gene (5 bases). This CDR3 is built from 16 residues. Trimming shortened V by 5 bases and J by 0 bases, and 16 bases separated the two germline ends. Per germline, CDR1 LNHDA and CDR2 SQIVND (reference sequence). CDR3 nucleotides: TGTGCCAGTAGTCGACGGGGGAGTGGGATGAACACTGAAGCTTTCTTT. Residues: CASSRRGSGMNTEAFF.

The chain has TRBV19 and TRBJ1-2, with 7 bases fitting TRBD1. The CDR3 extends over 14 amino acids. Looked up from germline, CDR1 is LNHDA and CDR2 is SQIVND (reference sequence). Unmatched junction bases numbered 5, after V lost 1 base and J lost 6 bases. DNA of the CDR3: TGTGCCAGTAGTATAGGAGGGACAGCAAATGGCTACACCTTC. This codes for CASSIGGTANGYTF. Variable domain in full (rest from reference TRBV19 and TRBJ1-2): DGGITQSPKYLFRKEGQNVTLSCEQNLNHDAMYWYRQDPGQGLRLIYYSQIVNDFQKGDIAEGYSVSREKKESFPLTVTSAQKNPTAFYLCASSIGGTANGYTFGSGTRLTVV.

This rearrangement joins TRBV7-6 to TRBJ2-5; 12 bases line up with TRBD1. Germline V gene data show CDR1 as SGHVS and CDR2 as FNYEAQ. The V and J ends lost 4 bases and 4 bases, in that order; junction bases with no gene match: 7. The CDR3 loop spans 16 amino acids. The chain's CDR3 is CASSSAGQGAGETQYF. Here the CDR3 DNA reads TGTGCCAGCAGCTCAGCGGGACAGGGGGCCGGAGAGACCCAGTACTTC.

The V call is TRBV5-4, the J call TRBJ1-1; D is possibly TRBD1 (6 bases). V was cut by 10 bases and J by 2 bases, with 18 bases left in between. The CDR3 extends over 14 amino acids. The germline CDR1 and CDR2 sequences are SGHNT and YYREEE (reference sequence). In nucleotides, the CDR3 is TGTGCCTGTGCTGCGGGGGCGCTAAACACTGAAGCTTTCTTT. This codes for CACAAGALNTEAFF.

The CDR3 DNA follows: TGTGCCAGCGGGGGACGGACTAGCGTTGGGAATGAGCAGTTCTTC. This sequence encodes CASGGRTSVGNEQFF. The chain carries TRBV2 and TRBJ2-1; 9 bases align to TRBD2. The germline V gene encodes CDR1 SNHLY and CDR2 FYNNEI. V trimming: 8 bases; J trimming: 7 bases; junction bases outside the gene matches: 12. The CDR3 is made up of 15 amino acids.

The chain links TRBV5-6 to TRBJ2-5, with D possibly being TRBD2 (6 bases). The CDR3 is 16 residues long. Trimming cost V 4 bases and J 9 bases, with 25 bases left between them. Per the germline V gene, CDR1 is SGHDT and CDR2 is YYEEEE. In DNA form, the CDR3 reads TGTGCCAGCAGCCTTTCACCGGGACTGCTAGAGTGGGCCCAGTACTTC. Encoded protein: CASSLSPGLLEWAQYF.

V is TRBV6-5 and J is TRBJ2-7; D gene unclear. The CDR3 totals 16 residues. The germline V gene has CDR1 MNHEY and CDR2 SVGAGI. The V gene lost 2 bases and the J gene lost 5 bases, with 19 bases spanning the gap. The CDR3 DNA sequence: TGTGCCAGCAGTTACCCGGCCGGGTTAGTAATCCACGAGCAGTACTTC. Translating it yields CASSYPAGLVIHEQYF.

Only a few counts were recorded for this clone. This rearrangement joins TRBV6-5 to TRBJ1-1, with D perhaps matching TRBD1 (6 bases). There are 15 residues in the CDR3. The germline CDR1 and CDR2 sequences are MNHEY and SVGAGI. Between the trimmed V and J ends, which lost 6 bases and 3 bases, there was a span of 17 bases. The CDR3 nucleotides are TGTGCCAGCAGATACCGGGGGGCTAGGGACACTGAAGCTTTCTTT. This gives the protein CASRYRGARDTEAFF.

The genes are TRBV5-4 and TRBJ2-5; D perhaps matches TRBD1 (6 bases). The CDR3 is made up of 17 amino acids. Trimming removed 3 bases at V and 5 bases at J, with 23 bases between. Looked up from germline, CDR1 is SGHNT and CDR2 is YYREEE (reference sequence). CDR3 bases: TGTGCCAGCAGCTCCGGCCAGGGGCGAGGGGGACGGGAGACCCAGTACTTC. Translated: CASSSGQGRGGRETQYF. The whole variable domain, filled in from reference TRBV5-4 and TRBJ2-5, reads ETGVTQSPTHLIKTRGQQVTLRCSSQSGHNTVSWYQQALGQGPQFIFQYYREEENGRGNFPPRFSGLQFPNYSSELNVNALELDDSALYLCASSSGQGRGGRETQYFGPGTRLLVL.

This rearrangement joins TRBV4-1 to TRBJ1-1, with TRBD1 matching over 10 bases. The germline V gene has CDR1 MGHRA and CDR2 YSYEKL. The CDR3 is 15 residues long. The trim removed 2 bases at V and 2 bases at J, leaving 2 bases unmatched. The CDR3: CASSQRQGANTEAFF. CDR3 coding DNA: TGCGCCAGCAGCCAACGACAGGGGGCTAACACTGAAGCTTTCTTT.

This chain's CDR3 is CASRSSLGLAGLNEQFF. CDR3 sequence (DNA): TGTGCCAGCAGGTCTTCTCTCGGACTAGCGGGGCTCAATGAGCAGTTCTTC. The chain employs TRBV27 and TRBJ2-1; 12 positions agree with TRBD2. Germline V gene data show CDR1 as MNHEY and CDR2 as SMNVEV (reference sequence). The CDR3 has 17 amino acids. J gave up 6 bases and V 6 bases, and 12 bases lay outside the gene matches.

V usage is TRBV7-2 and J usage is TRBJ1-2, with 7 nucleotides matching TRBD1. Germline loops: CDR1 SGHTA, CDR2 FQGNSA. J was trimmed by 8 bases and V by 6 bases; bases with no gene match: 9. The CDR3 sequence is 13 residues long. The CDR3 spells CASRPDRVGGYTF. In DNA, the CDR3 is TGTGCCAGCAGACCAGACAGGGTAGGGGGCTACACCTTC. The variable domain in full, completed from reference TRBV7-2 and TRBJ1-2, reads GAGVSQSPSNKVTEKGKDVELRCDPISGHTALYWYRQSLGQGLEFLIYFQGNSAPDKSGLPSDRFSAERTGGSVSTLTIQRTQQEDSAVYLCASRPDRVGGYTFGSGTRLTVV.

This chain joins TRBV6-5 and TRBJ1-3; D is possibly TRBD1 (5 bases). Germline V lookup: CDR1 MNHEY, CDR2 SVGAGI. Trimming stripped 8 bases from V and 0 bases from J, with 5 bases between. The CDR3 is made up of 12 amino acids. The CDR3 DNA sequence: TGTGCCAGCGGGGCCTCTGGAAACACCATATATTTT. Protein sequence: CASGASGNTIYF.

The rearrangement joins TRBV6-1 to TRBJ2-5, with TRBD1 matching 7 bases. The CDR3 has 15 amino acids. Germline CDR1 reads MNHNS; CDR2 reads SASEGT. The junction had 9 bases not matched to a gene; V was cut back by 4 bases and J by 4 bases. The CDR3 DNA sequence: TGTGCCAGCAGTGTTGACAGGGTTAGGGGAGAGACCCAGTACTTC. Residues: CASSVDRVRGETQYF.

The chain has TRBV5-1 and TRBJ1-3; D is uncertain. Germline lookup yields CDR1 SGHRS and CDR2 YFSETQ. CDR3 length: 15 residues. V was trimmed by 0 bases and J by 0 bases, leaving 7 bases between them. The CDR3 spells CASSLASFSGNTIYF. Here the CDR3 DNA reads TGCGCCAGCAGCTTGGCCAGTTTCTCTGGAAACACCATATATTTT.

The chain uses TRBV5-1 and TRBJ2-5; 8 bases match TRBD1. The CDR3 spans 17 residues. CDR1 is SGHRS, CDR2 YFSETQ, per germline. Unmatched junction bases numbered 10, after V lost 1 base and J lost 2 bases. CDR3 nucleotides: TGCGCCAGCAGCTTGACCACTTGGGGGACAGGTCAAGAGACCCAGTACTTC. Encoded protein: CASSLTTWGTGQETQYF. The variable domain in full, with the rest retrieved from reference TRBV5-1 and TRBJ2-5, is KAGVTQTPRYLIKTRGQQVTLSCSPISGHRSVSWYQQTPGQGLQFLFEYFSETQRNKGNFPGRFSGRQFSNSRSEMNVSTLELGDSALYLCASSLTTWGTGQETQYFGPGTRLLVL.

The chain is built from TRBV4-2 and TRBJ1-2; no clear D gene. This CDR3 comprises 15 residues. Trimming shortened V by 0 bases and J by 0 bases, and 8 bases separated the two germline ends. In germline, CDR1 is LGHNA, CDR2 YNFKEQ. CDR3 region: CASSQDHSTNYGYTF. CDR3 DNA: TGTGCCAGCAGCCAAGATCACAGTACTAACTATGGCTACACCTTC.